This TCR beta chain was observed in a study of human T cells and chemical hapten exposure. Regarding time point: patch test 1, 2 weeks after DPC sensitization. The treatment denotes: therapeutic diphenylcyclopropenone sensitization with weekly scalp DPC. Unseparated into fractions, whole blood served as the source from which total RNA was extracted. The authors' processing: There were a median of approximately 100,000 TCRs per sample, with a range from about 23,224 to 690,600. TCRdb re-analysed the RACE reads in MiXCR, keeping a single row per CDR3 protein. These V and J calls derive from TCRdb rather than the authors' analysis. The sample shows 35,000 or so distinct CDR3 sequences, 5.5% to 8% of them seen only once. This clonotype was counted between two and nine times. Germline V gene lookup returns CDR1 SGHNT and CDR2 YYREEE (reference sequence). This CDR3 contains 16 residues. J lost 10 bases, V lost 5 bases, and 14 bases had no gene match.

This chain uses TRBV5-4 with TRBJ2-1; 11 nucleotides agree with TRBD2. This sequence originates from a woman aged 25 to 45 with alopecia areata. Some clones in this sample may be carry-over from other donors' samples. The sequences come from whole blood, collected in connection with sensitization to the hapten diphenylcyclopropenone (DPC). CDR3 region: CASRLPLAGGFGEQFF. The CDR3 DNA reads TGTGCCAGCAGGTTACCCCTAGCGGGGGGCTTCGGGGAGCAGTTCTTC.